A single sample is the source of the 24 T cell receptor beta chains below, sequenced in a study of response to subunit inactivated influenza vaccine (dated 2018 in TCRdb). The library was built by means of RT-PCR. Sequencing was carried out with an Illumina HiSeq 2500. TCRdb reran the public reads through fastp at Q25 and MiXCR, keeping productive beta chains. Identical CDR3 proteins give one entry, which carries the most common genes and DNA. The sample profile shows 800,000 to 1,000,000 distinct CDR3 sequences; about 20% of them were found once. The ten most abundant clones make up roughly 10% of the sample. Here the sequenced sample was PBMCs from blood, taken 5 to 6 days after vaccination. The receptors were gathered from a man aged 45-65 years who received an inactivated influenza vaccine. Donor details come from another sample of the same person, matched by shared clones.

This clonotype has only a few counts. The V gene is TRBV20-1, the J gene TRBJ1-4, with D possibly TRBD1 on 5 matching bases. V lost 6 bases and J 3 bases, leaving 17 bases between the germline ends. Germline loops: CDR1 DFQATT, CDR2 SNEGSKA (reference sequence). CDR3 length: 15 amino acids. DNA of the CDR3: TGCAGTGCGTCGCCCGGGGCGTTGGCTAATGAAAAACTGTTTTTT. Translating gives CSASPGALANEKLFF.

The table lists this clonotype with a few counts. At one boundary the junction diverges from the germline segment, which might be a read error. The chain joins TRBV12-3 or TRBV12-4 to TRBJ2-3, with D possibly matching TRBD2 (6 bases). The CDR3 is 13 residues long. Here the CDR3 reads CASSFETRRRTHF. As DNA, the CDR3 is TGTGCCAGCAGTTTTGAGACTAGAAGACGGACGCATTTT.

The genes are TRBV6-5 and TRBJ1-4; 10 bases agree with TRBD1. After removal of 4 bases from V and 7 bases from J, the junction contained 6 bases not matched to a gene. The germline V gene has CDR1 MNHEY and CDR2 SVGAGI. This CDR3 comprises 15 residues. The CDR3 region is CASSSYRDRGEKLFF. CDR3 sequence (DNA): TGTGCCAGCAGTTCATACAGGGACAGGGGTGAAAAACTGTTTTTT.

DNA for the CDR3: TGTGCCAGCAGCTCATCTAGCGGGGCTTACACAGATACGCAGTATTTT. Protein product: CASSSSSGAYTDTQYF. The chain uses TRBV7-6 and TRBJ2-3; 9 nucleotides line up with TRBD2. The CDR3 is 16 amino acids. After removal of 4 bases from V and 2 bases from J, the junction contained 7 bases not matched to a gene. Germline lookup yields CDR1 SGHVS and CDR2 FNYEAQ.

This clonotype was detected many times. The V and J genes are TRBV7-2 and TRBJ2-2; 10 bases are shared with TRBD2. With V trimmed by 3 bases and J by 7 bases, 5 bases remained unmatched. CDR1 is SGHTA and CDR2 is FQGNSA in the germline V gene. CDR3 length: 15 amino acids. The DNA of the CDR3 is TGTGCCAGCAGCTTTGCTAGCGGGAGTAACGGGGAGCTGTTTTTT. It specifies CASSFASGSNGELFF.

The J gene is TRBJ2-2, the V gene TRBV4-2, with D maybe TRBD2 (6 bases). This CDR3 is built from 15 residues. Germline assignment: CDR1 LGHNA and CDR2 YNFKEQ. With 0 bases removed from V and 3 bases from J, the gap between germline ends came to 8 bases. CDR3 residues: CASSQESSDTGELFF. CDR3 DNA sequence: TGTGCCAGCAGCCAAGAATCTAGCGACACCGGGGAGCTGTTTTTT.

This clonotype was counted a few times. J is TRBJ1-5 and V is TRBV10-3, with 8 nucleotides matching TRBD1. The CDR3 extends over 13 amino acids. J was trimmed by 3 bases and V by 7 bases; bases with no gene match: 2. Germline V gene lookup returns CDR1 ENHRY and CDR2 SYGVKD. The CDR3 DNA reads as TGTGCCATCACCAGGGGGCCCAATCAGCCCCAGCATTTT. This translates into CAITRGPNQPQHF.

The chain employs TRBV6-1 and TRBJ2-3; 12 positions agree with TRBD2. The CDR3 covers 15 residues. The V and J ends lost 6 bases and 3 bases, in that order; junction bases with no gene match: 4. CDR1 is MNHNS and CDR2 is SASEGT in the germline V gene. CDR3 DNA: TGTGCCAGCAGGAGGACTAGCGGGGTTACAGATACGCAGTATTTT. It translates to CASRRTSGVTDTQYF.

This chain joins TRBV20-1 and TRBJ2-7, with 7 bases aligning to TRBD1. V lost 5 bases, J lost 2 bases, and 6 bases stayed unmatched. CDR1 is DFQATT and CDR2 is SNEGSKA in the germline V gene (reference sequence). The CDR3 is 13 amino acids. This CDR3 is CSAHRGPTYEQYF. The CDR3 nucleotides are TGCAGTGCTCACAGGGGCCCCACCTACGAGCAGTACTTC.

This clonotype was picked up a small number of times. The rearrangement links TRBV20-1 to TRBJ2-7; 9 nucleotides match TRBD2. The junction had 7 bases not matched to a gene; V was cut back by 2 bases and J by 2 bases. The CDR3 totals 15 residues. CDR1 is DFQATT and CDR2 is SNEGSKA in the germline V gene (reference sequence). CDR3 DNA sequence: TGCAGTGCTAGACAACCAGCGGGGGGAACCTACGAGCAGTACTTC. Translated, it gives CSARQPAGGTYEQYF.

This clonotype came up many times. The CDR3 nucleotides are TGCAGTGCTAAGGGACCGGACTATGGCTACACCTTC. Amino acids: CSAKGPDYGYTF. V gene TRBV20-1 combines with J gene TRBJ1-2; tentatively, D is TRBD1 (5 bases). The ends were cut back, 4 bases at V and 3 bases at J, with 9 bases in the middle. Germline CDR1 reads DFQATT; CDR2 reads SNEGSKA (reference sequence). This CDR3 is 12 amino acids long.

This clonotype has a handful of counts. For the CDR3, the DNA is TGTGCCAGCTCACCACTTCTGACAGGGGGCAAAGTCGCTGAAGCTTTCTTT. Protein sequence: CASSPLLTGGKVAEAFF. The chain has TRBV18 and TRBJ1-1; 10 bases line up with TRBD1. The CDR3 is made up of 17 amino acids. CDR1 is KGHSH and CDR2 is LQKENI in the germline V gene. The trim removed 1 base at V and 6 bases at J, leaving 11 bases unmatched.

This clonotype has only a few counts. The V gene is TRBV12-3 or TRBV12-4, the J gene TRBJ2-5; D gene uncertain. The CDR3 is 15 amino acids. Trimming took 3 bases from V and 4 from J, leaving 15 bases between them. CDR3 residues: CASSLASFFRETQYF. CDR3 coding DNA: TGTGCCAGCAGTTTGGCGTCCTTTTTCCGAGAGACCCAGTACTTC.

The chain recombines TRBV3-1 with TRBJ2-7; D is ambiguous. The CDR3 length is 13 residues. Germline CDR1 is LGHDT and CDR2 is YNNKEL (reference sequence). Trimming took 1 base from V and 8 from J, leaving 12 bases between them. CDR3 protein: CASSQVMSVQQYF. In nucleotides, the CDR3 is TGTGCCAGCAGCCAAGTAATGTCAGTACAGCAGTACTTC.

V and J are TRBV20-1 and TRBJ2-7; 9 positions agree with TRBD2. The CDR3 runs to 14 residues. Germline assignment: CDR1 DFQATT and CDR2 SNEGSKA (reference sequence). The ends lost 4 bases at V and 6 bases at J; junction bases unmatched: 10. In DNA, the CDR3 is TGCAGTGCTAAACGGACTAGCGCAGGGGGCGAGCAGTACTTC. Protein: CSAKRTSAGGEQYF.

This clonotype was detected a few times. The rearrangement uses TRBV5-1 and TRBJ2-4, with TRBD1 identical over 12 bases. The J segment lost 5 bases and the V segment lost 4 bases, leaving 7 bases of the junction unmatched. Germline V CDR1 and CDR2: SGHRS, YFSETQ. The CDR3 runs to 16 residues. CDR3 loop: CASSSTGTGGENIQYF. CDR3 DNA sequence: TGCGCCAGCAGCAGCACCGGGACAGGGGGCGAAAACATTCAGTACTTC.

This chain links TRBV11-2 with TRBJ2-3, with TRBD1 identical over 7 bases. V lost 1 base to trimming and J lost 1 base; unmatched junction nucleotides: 11. The CDR3 runs 18 residues. The germline V gene has CDR1 SGHAT and CDR2 FQNNGV. The DNA of the CDR3 is TGTGCCAGCAGCTTAGTCCCCGTCGACAGGGCCGGCACAGATACGCAGTATTTT. This translates into CASSLVPVDRAGTDTQYF. The variable domain in full, completed from reference TRBV11-2 and TRBJ2-3, reads EAGVAQSPRYKIIEKRQSVAFWCNPISGHATLYWYQQILGQGPKLLIQFQNNGVVDDSQLPKDRFSAERLKGVDSTLKIQPAKLEDSAVYLCASSLVPVDRAGTDTQYFGPGTRLTVL.

Only a few counts were recorded for this clonotype. The chain carries TRBV12-3 or TRBV12-4 and TRBJ2-1; TRBD1 or TRBD2 may be the D gene (5 bases each). V gave up 4 bases and J gave up 3 bases, with 10 bases separating them. The CDR3 loop spans 14 amino acids. The CDR3 bases are TGTGCCAGCAGTTCAGGGACGCTCTACAATGAGCAGTTCTTC. Translating it yields CASSSGTLYNEQFF.

The rearrangement joins TRBV28 to TRBJ2-1; 8 bases are shared with TRBD2. J gave up 5 bases and V 0 bases, and 9 bases lay outside the gene matches. The germline CDR1 and CDR2 sequences are MDHEN and SYDVKM. This CDR3 is built from 17 residues. The CDR3 region has the DNA TGTGCCAGCAGTTTATGGGCCCGCGGGAGGCCCCACAATGAGCAGTTCTTC. Encoded protein: CASSLWARGRPHNEQFF.

This clonotype was counted a few times. The chain recombines TRBV28 with TRBJ2-7, with 9 positions matching TRBD2. J gave up 6 bases and V 10 bases, and 7 bases lay outside the gene matches. Germline V gives CDR1 MDHEN, CDR2 SYDVKM. CDR3 length: 12 residues. In DNA form, the CDR3 reads TGTGCCACCCGTAGCGGGAGTAGCGAGCAGTACTTC. It yields the protein CATRSGSSEQYF.

A single count supports this clonotype. The chain uses TRBV28 and TRBJ2-7; either TRBD1 or TRBD2 may fit D (6 bases each). This CDR3 contains 13 residues. CDR1 and CDR2 from the germline V gene are MDHEN and SYDVKM. V lost 9 bases, J lost 3 bases, and 15 bases lay in between. The CDR3 reads CASRGVGVYEQYF. The CDR3 DNA sequence: TGTGCCAGTAGGGGGGTAGGTGTCTACGAGCAGTACTTC.

This clonotype was found a few times. This rearrangement joins TRBV7-9 to TRBJ2-2; 7 nucleotides line up with TRBD1. V shed 8 bases, J shed 7 bases, and the junction held 13 bases outside the gene matches. CDR1 and CDR2 (germline): SEHNR, FQNEAQ (reference sequence). This CDR3 is built from 15 residues. This CDR3 reads CASHRGLALGGELFF. CDR3 bases: TGTGCCAGCCATAGGGGGCTAGCCCTAGGCGGGGAGCTGTTTTTT.

Many counts were recorded for this clonotype. The chain has TRBV10-3 and TRBJ2-4; D is unclear. Trimming stripped 3 bases from V and 0 bases from J, with 12 bases between. The CDR3 is made up of 16 amino acids. The germline V gene has CDR1 ENHRY and CDR2 SYGVKD. The chain's CDR3 is CAISEKEPLAKNIQYF. CDR3 DNA sequence: TGTGCCATCAGTGAAAAGGAACCGCTAGCCAAAAACATTCAGTACTTC.

The V and J genes are TRBV5-1 and TRBJ1-1, with 7 bases identical to TRBD1. The trim removed 2 bases at V and 4 bases at J, leaving 8 bases unmatched. The CDR3 sequence is 15 residues long. Germline CDR1 and CDR2: SGHRS and YFSETQ. Here the CDR3 DNA reads TGCGCCAGCAGCTTAGGGACAGTCTTCAGCACTGAAGCTTTCTTT. Its protein product is CASSLGTVFSTEAFF.